The rows below give T cell receptor beta chains drawn from one sample of a study of shared clonotypes between healthy human individuals. Profiling relied on immunoSEQ multiplex PCR, and the TCRdb table lists in-frame clones only, not all of them. The table shows 450,000 to 550,000 clones, with more than 65% occurring only once. Sequenced sample: PBMCs. All receptors come from a woman between 35 and 50 years old in good health. Some clones in this sample may be carry-over from other donors' samples. Both conserved end residues are part of each CDR3. A D gene is named only where the DNA matches it firmly. The listing skips clone size in some rows; elsewhere it reads once, few, many or a size class.

v_gene	d_gene	j_gene	abundance	CDR3nt	CDR3aa
TRBV30	.	TRBJ1-1	few	TGTGCCTGGAGTGAAGTGAACACTGAAGCTTTCTTT	CAWSEVNTEAFF
TRBV9	.	TRBJ2-1	.	TGTGCCAGCAGCGTAGCTCCAAGTACAACCGATGAGCAGTTCTTC	CASSVAPSTTDEQFF
TRBV10-3	.	TRBJ2-3	.	TGTGCCATCAGTGGGGTCCCAACCACAGATACGCAGTATTTT	CAISGVPTTDTQYF
TRBV10-1	.	TRBJ1-1	.	TGCGCCAGCAGTGAATCAGGGCGGAAGCGAGCTTTCTTT	CASSESGRKRAFF
TRBV5-1	.	TRBJ2-7	.	TGCGCCAGCAGCCCCCGGGGTTTGGCCAGCTCCGTCTCCTACGAGCAGTACTTC	CASSPRGLASSVSYEQYF
TRBV28	TRBD1	TRBJ2-7	few	TGTGCCAGCACCCCTTGGAGTCAGGGGGCGCGAGAGCAGTACTTC	CASTPWSQGAREQYF
TRBV7-9	.	TRBJ2-7	.	TGTGCCAGCAGCTTTTATATGCACTACGAGCAGTACTTC	CASSFYMHYEQYF
TRBV10-3	.	TRBJ2-2	once	TGTGCCATCAGTCAGGGGTCCGGGGAGCTGTTTTTT	CAISQGSGELFF
TRBV30	TRBD1	TRBJ2-7	.	TGTGCCTGGAAGGTCGGTCCGAGACAGGGGGGGCGAAAGTACTTC	CAWKVGPRQGGRKYF
TRBV6-5	.	TRBJ2-2	.	TGTGCCAGCAGTTACGCACAGGGGAACACCGGGGAGCTGTTTTTT	CASSYAQGNTGELFF
TRBV5-1	TRBD1	TRBJ1-4	.	TGCGCCAGCAGCTTGGAAGGGACAGGGGCCGAAAAACTGTTTTTT	CASSLEGTGAEKLFF
TRBV11-2	TRBD1	TRBJ1-4	.	TGTGCCAGCAGCACAATCACAGGGGGCTCGGCGGGGACTAATGAAAAACTGTTTTTT	CASSTITGGSAGTNEKLFF
TRBV30	TRBD2	TRBJ2-1	.	TGTGCCTGGAGTGCGCTAGCGGGGGGTGAGCAGTTCTTC	CAWSALAGGEQFF
TRBV6-1	TRBD1	TRBJ1-5	.	TGTGCCAGCAGTGAGCTGGGACAGGGTGGCAATCAGCCCCAGCATTTT	CASSELGQGGNQPQHF
TRBV2	.	TRBJ1-2	few	TGTGCCAGCAGTGAAGCGCTTCAGCTCTATGGCTACACCTTC	CASSEALQLYGYTF
TRBV5-1	TRBD2	TRBJ2-5	many	TGCGCCAGCAGGACTAGCACCGCTGGGGAGACCCAGTACTTC	CASRTSTAGETQYF
TRBV15	TRBD2	TRBJ2-6	.	TGTGCCAGCTCTAGCGGGACTTCTGGGGCCAACGTCCTGACTTTC	CASSSGTSGANVLTF
TRBV29-1	.	TRBJ2-5	.	TGCAGCGTTGAAGATTCGCGTTCGGGAGAGACCCAGTACTTC	CSVEDSRSGETQYF
TRBV4-1	TRBD1	TRBJ2-5	.	TGCGCCAGCAGCCAAACAGGGGTTCGCGAGACCCAGTACTTC	CASSQTGVRETQYF
TRBV19	.	TRBJ1-1	.	TGTGCCAGTAGTAACCTTGCTTTGAACACTGAAGCTTTCTTT	CASSNLALNTEAFF
TRBV6-4	TRBD2	TRBJ2-1	.	TGTGCCAGCAGTGTAAGAACTAGCGGGACCCGCTCCTACAATGAGCAGTTCTTC	CASSVRTSGTRSYNEQFF
TRBV7-8	TRBD2	TRBJ2-3	.	TGTGCCAGCAGCATAGCGGGCTACACAGATACGCAGTATTTT	CASSIAGYTDTQYF
TRBV29-1	.	TRBJ2-1	.	TGCAGCGTGGTATTCACAAGCTCCTACAATGAGCAGTTCTTC	CSVVFTSSYNEQFF
TRBV19	TRBD2	TRBJ2-7	.	TGTGCCAGTAGTGGGCGGACTAGCGGGAGTTACGAGCAGTACTTC	CASSGRTSGSYEQYF
TRBV13	TRBD1	TRBJ1-2	.	TGTGCCAGCAGCTCAAGGACAGGGATAGGTGGCTACACCTTC	CASSSRTGIGGYTF
TRBV30	.	TRBJ1-5	few	TGTGCCTGGAGTAGTGGCAGGGGAGAGCCCCAGCATTTT	CAWSSGRGEPQHF
TRBV2	.	TRBJ1-2	few	TGTGCCAGCAGCGTCAGGGTAGACTATGGCTACACCTTC	CASSVRVDYGYTF
TRBV28	TRBD1	TRBJ2-7	.	TGTGCCAGCAGTTTCCGACAGGGGGCCACCTACGAGCAGTACTTC	CASSFRQGATYEQYF
TRBV27	.	TRBJ2-5	.	TGTGCCAGCAGTTTATCGGGGGAGACCCAGTACTTC	CASSLSGETQYF
TRBV28	.	TRBJ2-1	few	TGTGCCAGCAGTCGGGGACTCGCATCTTCCTACAATGAGCAGTTCTTC	CASSRGLASSYNEQFF
TRBV5-1	TRBD1	TRBJ2-5	.	TGCGCCAGCAGCCCGGGGACAGGGAAAGAGACCCAGTACTTC	CASSPGTGKETQYF
TRBV14	.	TRBJ2-7	once	TGTGCCAGCAGTGAGGGGATCGCCTACGAGCAGTACTTC	CASSEGIAYEQYF
TRBV7-2	.	TRBJ2-1	.	TGTGCCAGCAGCTTAGCGCGATCCGGGAGAAAGTTCTTC	CASSLARSGRKFF
TRBV29-1	TRBD1	TRBJ2-5	.	TGCAGCGTGACTACCCCCGGGACAGGGAAAGAGACCCAGTACTTC	CSVTTPGTGKETQYF
TRBV7-6	.	TRBJ2-7	.	TGTGCCAGCAGCTTAGCCCATGGGGGGCTTGGCGAGCAGTACTTC	CASSLAHGGLGEQYF
TRBV11-2	TRBD2	TRBJ2-7	many	TGTGCCAGCAGCCGGACTAGCGGCTCCTACGAGCAGTACTTC	CASSRTSGSYEQYF
TRBV10-2	.	TRBJ1-5	.	TGCGCCAGCAGTTTACAGCGAATGGGGCAGCCCCAGCATTTT	CASSLQRMGQPQHF
TRBV6-6	.	TRBJ1-1	once	TGTGCCAGCAGTTACTCTAACAGGGATAAAAACACTGAAGCTTTCTTT	CASSYSNRDKNTEAFF
TRBV28	TRBD1	TRBJ1-5	.	TGTGCCAGCAGACTAACAGGGGGAGGCAATCAGCCCCAGCATTTT	CASRLTGGGNQPQHF
TRBV7-8	.	TRBJ2-1	.	TGTGCCAGCGGCTGGACATTTTCCTACAATGAGCAGTTCTTC	CASGWTFSYNEQFF
TRBV19	TRBD1	TRBJ1-2	.	TGTGCCAGTAGTCTCGGACAGGCCTATGGCTACACCTTC	CASSLGQAYGYTF
TRBV29-1	.	TRBJ2-7	.	TGCAGCGTGGGGGTGACCCTCGAGCAGTACTTC	CSVGVTLEQYF
TRBV15	.	TRBJ2-2	.	TGTGCCACCAGCAGAGAGACAGATTCGAACACCGGGGAGCTGTTTTTT	CATSRETDSNTGELFF
TRBV6-1	.	TRBJ1-2	.	TGTGCCAGCAGTGAAGCGCCGGAACCTCTTGGCTACACCTTC	CASSEAPEPLGYTF
TRBV4-2	TRBD2	TRBJ2-1	.	TGTGCCAGCAGCCAGGACTTAGCGGGAGGGCTGTGGGAGCAGTTCTTC	CASSQDLAGGLWEQFF
TRBV5-1	TRBD1	TRBJ2-5	.	TGCGCCAGCAGCTTGGGACAGGGCAGGGAGACCCAGTACTTC	CASSLGQGRETQYF